The entry that follows covers one T cell receptor (beta chain) sequence. Only in-frame clones appear in the TCRdb table, and some are missing; sequencing was by immunoSEQ multiplex PCR. The repertoire has about 110,000 clones, 88% of them found once; the top ten carry roughly 2.5%. This entry is derived from a study of blood T cell repertoires in COVID-19. The length of the CDR3 is 15 residues. The V segment lost 4 bases and the J segment 4 bases; nucleotides outside the gene matches: 8. In germline, CDR1 is SEHNR, CDR2 FQNEAQ (reference sequence). This TCR was recovered from a human donor in a cohort sampled during active COVID-19. This chain connects TRBV7-9 to TRBJ1-2, with TRBD1 matching 8 bases. The source material was peripheral blood. CDR3 amino acids: CASSSSGGEIYGYTF. CDR3 coding DNA: TGTGCCAGCAGCTCGTCAGGGGGCGAGATCTATGGCTACACCTTC.